The 8 T cell receptor beta chains in this list originate from one sample, sequenced in a study of shared clonotypes between healthy human individuals (dated by TCRdb to the early 2020s). The method was the immunoSEQ multiplex PCR assay. As stored in TCRdb, this immuneACCESS dataset retains in-frame rearrangements with V and J assigned. A fraction of the clones does not appear; measured against another copy, unresolved V genes explain less than half of the discrepancy, and the remainder lacks a known reason. Within this sample are hundreds of thousands of clones, with approximately 96% of them counted one time only. More than 0.085% of the sample is taken by the ten largest. CD8 naive samples were CD45RO-negative cells positively selected for CCR7, giving a CD45RA+CCR7+ population that excluded TemRA cells. Sequencing used naive CD8+ T cells sorted from blood. The sample's cell subset or site label is to be understood as: CD45RA+CCR7+. These receptors came from a woman aged 25 to 45 in good health.

The chain joins TRBV27 to TRBJ1-6, with D uncertain. The germline V gene has CDR1 MNHEY and CDR2 SMNVEV (reference sequence). Trimming left V 4 bases short and J 5 bases short, with 6 bases between. This CDR3 region has 13 residues. The CDR3 DNA follows: TGTGCCAGCAGTTACAGCAATAATTCACCCCTCCACTTT. Residues: CASSYSNNSPLHF.

The rearrangement links TRBV28 to TRBJ2-3, with TRBD2 matching 8 bases. The J segment lost 0 bases and the V segment lost 2 bases, leaving 4 bases of the junction unmatched. The V gene's germline CDR1 is MDHEN and CDR2 SYDVKM. This CDR3 is 16 amino acids long. The CDR3 region is CASSLLAGSSTDTQYF. CDR3 coding DNA: TGTGCCAGCAGTTTACTAGCGGGTTCTAGCACAGATACGCAGTATTTT.

The chain combines TRBV29-1 with TRBJ1-1; D unresolved. CDR1 and CDR2 from the germline V gene are SQVTM and ANQGSEA. V lost 3 bases to trimming and J lost 3 bases, with 8 bases between them. The CDR3 runs to 12 residues. CDR3 residues: CSVDLLDTEAFF. CDR3 coding DNA: TGCAGCGTTGATTTACTGGACACTGAAGCTTTCTTT.

V is TRBV29-1 and J is TRBJ2-1, with a possible D match to TRBD2 (6 bases). V lost 0 bases and J 2 bases, leaving 17 bases between the germline ends. Germline CDR1 and CDR2: SQVTM and ANQGSEA. This CDR3 comprises 17 residues. This CDR3 reads CSVEDPRAGGTYNEQFF. CDR3 nucleotides: TGCAGCGTTGAAGATCCTCGGGCAGGAGGGACCTACAATGAGCAGTTCTTC.

The chain combines TRBV10-1 with TRBJ1-2, with a tentative D call TRBD1 (5 bases). The V end was cut by 8 bases, the J end by 3 bases, with 16 bases between. The germline gives CDR1 WNHNN, CDR2 SYGVQD (reference sequence). This CDR3 is 14 amino acids long. The CDR3 sequence is CASDRDGRDYGYTF. CDR3 sequence (DNA): TGCGCCAGCGACCGGGACGGACGGGACTATGGCTACACCTTC.

The chain is built from TRBV5-4 and TRBJ2-1, with 7 bases matching TRBD2. The germline V gene has CDR1 SGHNT and CDR2 YYREEE (reference sequence). The CDR3 covers 15 residues. The J segment lost 3 bases and the V segment lost 1 base, leaving 4 bases of the junction unmatched. The CDR3 DNA follows: TGTGCCAGCAGCTTGAATCTAGCGGACTACAATGAGCAGTTCTTC. This translates into CASSLNLADYNEQFF.

The V and J genes are TRBV7-3 and TRBJ1-2; 8 bases are a match to TRBD1. J gave up 8 bases and V 6 bases, and 8 bases lay outside the gene matches. The CDR3 runs to 13 residues. Germline assignment: CDR1 SGHTA and CDR2 FQGTGA. CDR3 nucleotides: TGTGCCAGCAGTCAAACAGGGGGAGGCGGCTACACCTTC. The encoded protein is CASSQTGGGGYTF. Using reference TRBV7-3 and TRBJ1-2 for the parts outside the CDR3, the full variable domain is GAGVSQTPSNKVTEKGKYVELRCDPISGHTALYWYRQSLGQGPEFLIYFQGTGAADDSGLPNDRFFAVRPEGSVSTLKIQRTERGDSAVYLCASSQTGGGGYTFGSGTRLTVV.

The CDR3 loop reads CASSDSETAGEQYF. CDR3 coding DNA: TGTGCCAGCAGCGACAGTGAGACTGCGGGGGAGCAGTACTTC. The chain combines TRBV7-9 with TRBJ2-7; TRBD2 might be the D (6 bases). V was pared by 5 bases and J by 7 bases, with 18 bases between. This CDR3 spans 14 amino acids. CDR1 and CDR2 (germline): SEHNR, FQNEAQ (reference sequence).